This TCR beta chain was recovered during a study of blood T cells in healthy people across ages (dated by TCRdb to between 2014 and 2016). Background for the entire study: Template switching captured roughly one uniquely barcoded TCR beta cDNA molecule per two T cells in model experiments. To avoid experimental bias, donors of different ages were distributed randomly across sequencing lanes. Four age groups were formed from the donors: young (average about 15 years), middle-aged (just under 40), aged (under 70) and long-lived (less than 85). The study analyzed two additional independent replicas of 1 million unique cDNA reads from the same blood draw for two donors, one aged 18 to 30 and one aged 80 or older. To track age-related changes in TCR beta repertoire diversity, the study relied on deep sequencing normalized with unique cDNA molecular identifiers.

Donors were approximately 42 systemically healthy Caucasian individuals from Russia aged roughly 6 to 90 years. Around 10 milliliters of peripheral blood were drawn from each donor into EDTA-treated Vacutainer tubes. PBMCs were isolated by Ficoll-Paque density-gradient centrifugation, with at least 7 million obtained per sample. Total RNA was extracted from PBMCs with Trizol reagent, with at least 5 micrograms obtained per sample. For every donor, flow cytometry on a PBMC aliquot measured the percentage of naive CD45RAhigh/CD27high T cells. Broader findings and caveats from the paper: Bulk unsorted PBMC profiling prevented conclusive comparison of naive and antigen-experienced compartments. Observed TCR beta diversity correlated strongly with the percentage of naive T cells measured by flow cytometry. Compared with the aged group, more naive CD4+ T cells, fewer expanded clones and increased TCR diversity were shown by the long-lived group, suggesting age selection. As age increased, observed TCR beta diversity per million T cells dropped in a roughly linear way, and a significant reduction was already evident by age 40. Because the CMV infection status of the donors was unknown, age-related changes in expanded clonotypes may potentially have been confounded. Estimates of total diversity based on one million sequenced T cells were regarded as lower bounds and as underestimates.

Receptor amplification or capture employed 5' RACE. Sequencing relied on an Illumina HiSeq 2500. A second PCR of about 6 to 11 cycles was run with a J-beta primer mix and a sample-barcoded 5' primer. A template-switch 5' adaptor carrying 12 random nucleotides introduced a unique molecular identifier onto each TCR beta cDNA molecule. At least 3 million CDR3-containing paired-end reads were obtained from each sample. The Mint cDNA synthesis kit, primed by a TRBC-specific oligonucleotide, was used to synthesize first-strand cDNA from all RNA. Following uracil-DNA glycosylase treatment, a first 18-cycle PCR with universal primers M1SS and BC2_uni_R was performed on all cDNA. In the paper's pipeline: For normalization, 1 million high-quality reads, each with a distinct molecular identifier, were randomly selected from each sample. Reads sharing molecular identifiers were discarded rather than binned into consensus sequences. MiTCR, set to a Q25 quality threshold and the strictest error-elimination algorithm, was used for CDR3 identification, clonotype clustering and error correction. A nonparametric unseen species model using Euler transformation provided a lower-bound estimate of total TCR beta diversity. TCRdb reran the public reads through fastp at Q25 and MiXCR, keeping productive beta chains. CDR3 protein sequences are deduplicated, and each keeps its most common genes and DNA. TCRdb, not the authors, supplied the V and J calls. The sample table holds hundreds of thousands of distinct CDR3 sequences, of which about a third were seen once. About 16% of the sample comes from the top ten.

This clonotype was recorded a few times. It lacks a known antigen. It has no much larger one-base neighbor in the sample; base qualities were not kept. The germline V gene (reference sequence) provides CDR1 DFQATT and CDR2 SNEGSKA. There are 16 amino acids in the CDR3, from cysteine to phenylalanine inclusive. The CDR3 DNA has 48 bases and is translated from base 1. V trim: 5 bases; J trim: 9 bases; unmatched bases: 13. Sequencing was done on a sample of blood. The clonotype originates from a woman older than 75 in good health. Donor details come from another sample of the same person, matched by shared clones. The sequence is built from TRBV20-1 and TRBJ2-1, and 13 bases in between align with TRBD2. The base sequence is TGCAGTGCTTTGACTAGCGGGGGGCCTATAGTTAGTGAGCAGTTCTTC. It codes for CSALTSGGPIVSEQFF.